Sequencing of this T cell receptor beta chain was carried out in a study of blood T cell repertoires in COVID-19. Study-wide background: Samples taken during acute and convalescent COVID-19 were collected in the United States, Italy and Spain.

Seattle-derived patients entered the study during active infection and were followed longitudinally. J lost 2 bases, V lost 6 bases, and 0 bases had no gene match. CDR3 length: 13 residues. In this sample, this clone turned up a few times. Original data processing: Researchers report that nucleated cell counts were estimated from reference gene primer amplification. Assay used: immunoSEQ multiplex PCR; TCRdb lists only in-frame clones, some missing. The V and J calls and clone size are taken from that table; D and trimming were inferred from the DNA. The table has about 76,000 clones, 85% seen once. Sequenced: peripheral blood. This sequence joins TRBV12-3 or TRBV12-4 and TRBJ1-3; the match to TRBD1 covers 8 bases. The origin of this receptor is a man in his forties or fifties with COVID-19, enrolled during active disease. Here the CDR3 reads CASRQGAGNTIYF. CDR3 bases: TGTGCCAGCAGACAGGGGGCTGGAAACACCATATATTTT.